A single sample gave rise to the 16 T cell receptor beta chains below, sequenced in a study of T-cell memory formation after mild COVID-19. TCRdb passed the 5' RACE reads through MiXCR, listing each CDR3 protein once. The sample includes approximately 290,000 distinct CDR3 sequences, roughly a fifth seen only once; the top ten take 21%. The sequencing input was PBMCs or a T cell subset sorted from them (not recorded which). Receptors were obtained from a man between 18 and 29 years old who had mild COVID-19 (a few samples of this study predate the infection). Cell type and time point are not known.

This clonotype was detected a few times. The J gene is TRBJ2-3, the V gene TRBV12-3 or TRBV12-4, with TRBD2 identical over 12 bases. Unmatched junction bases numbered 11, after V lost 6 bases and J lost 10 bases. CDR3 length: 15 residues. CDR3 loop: CASRRTSGATRAQYF. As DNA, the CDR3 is TGTGCCAGCAGGCGGACTAGCGGGGCTACAAGGGCGCAGTATTTT.

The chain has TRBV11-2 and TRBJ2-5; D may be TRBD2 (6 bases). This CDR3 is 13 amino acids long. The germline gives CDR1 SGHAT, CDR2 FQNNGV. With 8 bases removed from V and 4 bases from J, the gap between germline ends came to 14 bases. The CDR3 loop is CASRSAGRETQYF. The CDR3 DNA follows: TGTGCCAGCCGCTCGGCGGGGCGAGAGACCCAGTACTTC.

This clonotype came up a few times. The CDR3 sequence: CASTRDRSGEQYF. The CDR3 DNA reads TGTGCCAGCACCAGAGACAGGTCTGGTGAGCAGTACTTC. The genes are TRBV12-3 or TRBV12-4 and TRBJ2-7, with D maybe TRBD1 (6 bases). The CDR3 contains 13 residues. Trimming removed 7 bases from V and 7 bases from J, with 17 bases in between.

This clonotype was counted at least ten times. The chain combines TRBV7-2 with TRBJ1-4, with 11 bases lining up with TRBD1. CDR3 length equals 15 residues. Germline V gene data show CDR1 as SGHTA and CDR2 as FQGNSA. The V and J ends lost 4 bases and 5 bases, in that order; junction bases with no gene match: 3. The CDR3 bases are TGTGCCAGCAGCTCCCGGACAGGGGGCAATGAAAAACTGTTTTTT. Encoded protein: CASSSRTGGNEKLFF.

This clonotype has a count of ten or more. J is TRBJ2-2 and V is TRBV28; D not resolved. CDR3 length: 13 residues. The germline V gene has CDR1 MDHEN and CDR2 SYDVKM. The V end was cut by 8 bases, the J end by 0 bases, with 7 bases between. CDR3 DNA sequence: TGTGCCAGCGGGTCTTCGAACACCGGGGAGCTGTTTTTT. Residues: CASGSSNTGELFF.

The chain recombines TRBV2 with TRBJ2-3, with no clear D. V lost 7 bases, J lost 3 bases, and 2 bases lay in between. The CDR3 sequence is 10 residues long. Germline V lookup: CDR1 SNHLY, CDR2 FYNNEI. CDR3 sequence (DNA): TGTGCCAGCATGACAGATACGCAGTATTTT. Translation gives CASMTDTQYF.

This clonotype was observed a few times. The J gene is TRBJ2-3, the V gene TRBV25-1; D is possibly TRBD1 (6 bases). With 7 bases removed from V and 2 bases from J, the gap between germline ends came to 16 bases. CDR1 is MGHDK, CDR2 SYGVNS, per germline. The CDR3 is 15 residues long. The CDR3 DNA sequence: TGTGCCAGCAAAGACAGGAATCCCTTCACAGATACGCAGTATTTT. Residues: CASKDRNPFTDTQYF.

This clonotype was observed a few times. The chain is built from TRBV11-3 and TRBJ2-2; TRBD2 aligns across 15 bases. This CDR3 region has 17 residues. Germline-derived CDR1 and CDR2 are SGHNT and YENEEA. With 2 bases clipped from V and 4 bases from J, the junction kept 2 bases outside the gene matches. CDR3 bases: TGTGCCAGCAGCTTACGGACTAGCGGGGGGGGCACCGGGGAGCTGTTTTTT. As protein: CASSLRTSGGGTGELFF.

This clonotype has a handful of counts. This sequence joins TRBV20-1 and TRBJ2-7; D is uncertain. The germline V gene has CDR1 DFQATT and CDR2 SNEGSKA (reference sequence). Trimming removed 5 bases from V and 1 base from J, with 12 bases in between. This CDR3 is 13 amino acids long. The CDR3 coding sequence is TGCAGTGCTGGCCCGGACGATTCCTACGAGCAGTACTTC. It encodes CSAGPDDSYEQYF.

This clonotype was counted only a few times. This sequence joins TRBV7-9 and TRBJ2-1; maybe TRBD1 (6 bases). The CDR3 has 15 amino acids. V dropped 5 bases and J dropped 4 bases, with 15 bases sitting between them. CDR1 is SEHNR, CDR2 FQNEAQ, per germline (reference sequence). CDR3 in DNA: TGTGCCAGCAGCCCCAGCAGGACAGAGTACAATGAGCAGTTCTTC. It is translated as CASSPSRTEYNEQFF.

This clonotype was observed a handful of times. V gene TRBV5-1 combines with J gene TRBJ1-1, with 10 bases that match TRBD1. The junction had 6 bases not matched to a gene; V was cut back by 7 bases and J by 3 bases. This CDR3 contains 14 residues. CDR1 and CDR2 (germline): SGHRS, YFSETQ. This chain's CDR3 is CASGQGVQHTEAFF. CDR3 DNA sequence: TGCGCCAGCGGACAGGGGGTGCAACACACTGAAGCTTTCTTT.

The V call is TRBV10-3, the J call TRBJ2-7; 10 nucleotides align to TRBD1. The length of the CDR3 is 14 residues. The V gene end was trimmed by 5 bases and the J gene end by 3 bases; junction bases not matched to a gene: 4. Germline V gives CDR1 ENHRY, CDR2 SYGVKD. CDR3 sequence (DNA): TGTGCCATCAGTCCCGGGACAGGGGACTACGAGCAGTACTTC. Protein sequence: CAISPGTGDYEQYF.

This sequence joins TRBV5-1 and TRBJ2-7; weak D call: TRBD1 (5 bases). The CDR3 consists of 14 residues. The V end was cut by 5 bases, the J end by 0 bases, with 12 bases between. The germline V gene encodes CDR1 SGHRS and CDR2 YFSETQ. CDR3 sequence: CASRDTLSSYEQYF. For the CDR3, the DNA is TGCGCCAGCAGGGACACCTTGAGCTCCTACGAGCAGTACTTC.

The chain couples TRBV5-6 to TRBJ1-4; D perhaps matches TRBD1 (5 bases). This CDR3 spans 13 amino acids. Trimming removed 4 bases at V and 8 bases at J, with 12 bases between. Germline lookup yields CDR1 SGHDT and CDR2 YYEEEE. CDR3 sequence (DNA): TGTGCCAGCAGCCGGGGCCTCAGAGAAAAACTGTTTTTT. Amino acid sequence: CASSRGLREKLFF.

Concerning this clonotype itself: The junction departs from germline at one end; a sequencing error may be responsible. In DNA form, the CDR3 reads TGTCCCAGCTCAGATCGAGAGGACGGGGAGCTGTTTTTT. This sequence encodes CPSSDREDGELFF. The chain is built from TRBV18 and TRBJ2-2, with D unclear. The germline gives CDR1 KGHSH, CDR2 LQKENI. This CDR3 contains 13 residues.

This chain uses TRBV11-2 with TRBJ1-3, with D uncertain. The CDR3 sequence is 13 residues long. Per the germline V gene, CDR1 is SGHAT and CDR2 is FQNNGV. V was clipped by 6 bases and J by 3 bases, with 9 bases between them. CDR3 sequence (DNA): TGTGCCAGCAGATCAGAGGGTGGAAACACCATATATTTT. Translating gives CASRSEGGNTIYF.